Below, 30 T cell receptor beta chains from the same sample are listed, as sequenced in a study of blood T cell repertoires in COVID-19. Sequenced by immunoSEQ multiplex PCR; TCRdb stores in-frame clones only, minus some. Among 200,000 to 300,000 clones, approximately 90% were seen once, and the ten largest hold 3.7%. Input material: peripheral blood. Source of these receptors: a woman in her 40s with acute or convalescent COVID-19.

The CDR3 region is CASSPTPGDTEAFF. The CDR3 DNA is TGTGCCAGCAGCCCAACCCCCGGGGACACTGAAGCTTTCTTT. This chain links TRBV7-3 with TRBJ1-1; the D is unclear. V dropped 5 bases and J dropped 3 bases, with 13 bases sitting between them. Germline CDR1 is SGHTA and CDR2 is FQGTGA. This CDR3 is 14 amino acids long.

The rearrangement links TRBV2 to TRBJ1-2; 8 bases align to TRBD1. The CDR3 extends over 14 amino acids. CDR1 is SNHLY and CDR2 is FYNNEI in the germline V gene. V dropped 6 bases and J dropped 0; count of bases not matched to a gene: 3. The DNA for the CDR3 is TGTGCCAGCAGGGACAGGGTGACTAACTATGGCTACACCTTC. Translation: CASRDRVTNYGYTF.

The chain combines TRBV11-2 with TRBJ1-1; D may be TRBD1 (5 bases). Germline CDR1 SGHAT, CDR2 FQNNGV. The CDR3 totals 14 residues. Trimming cost V 4 bases and J 2 bases, with 11 bases left between them. This chain's CDR3 is CASSSRQLNTEAFF. The CDR3 DNA is TGTGCCAGCAGCTCACGACAGTTAAACACTGAAGCTTTCTTT.

This sequence joins TRBV11-2 and TRBJ2-7; maybe TRBD1 (6 bases). The CDR3 sequence is 15 residues long. V lost 6 bases, J lost 1 base, and 16 bases lay in between. The V gene's germline CDR1 is SGHAT and CDR2 FQNNGV. CDR3 DNA sequence: TGTGCCAGCAGGCTTTCCAGGGGTGTATCCTACGAGCAGTACGTC. It translates to CASRLSRGVSYEQYV.

This chain uses TRBV6-6 with TRBJ1-1; D uncertain. CDR1 is MNHNY and CDR2 is SVGAGI in the germline V gene (reference sequence). The CDR3 has 14 residues. V was cut by 2 bases and J by 4 bases, with 11 bases left in between. The CDR3 protein is CASSYLRMSTEAFF. The CDR3 bases are TGTGCCAGCAGTTACCTCCGTATGAGCACTGAAGCTTTCTTT.

J is TRBJ1-1 and V is TRBV19, with D unresolved. This CDR3 spans 17 amino acids. CDR1 LNHDA and CDR2 SQIVND come from the germline V gene (reference sequence). Trimming removed 7 bases from V and 5 bases from J, with 26 bases in between. The CDR3 spells CASIFVRWLVGSTEAFF. The CDR3 DNA follows: TGTGCCAGTATCTTTGTGCGGTGGCTCGTTGGGAGTACTGAAGCTTTCTTT.

This rearrangement joins TRBV30 to TRBJ1-2, with 10 bases that match TRBD1. After removal of 4 bases from V and 4 bases from J, the junction contained 6 bases not matched to a gene. The CDR3 is 14 residues long. CDR1 and CDR2 from the germline V gene are GTSNPN and SVGIG (reference sequence). CDR3 loop: CAWTRDRGVYGYTF. The CDR3 DNA follows: TGTGCCTGGACCCGGGACAGGGGTGTCTATGGCTACACCTTC.

The chain joins TRBV9 to TRBJ2-3; D is possibly TRBD1 (6 bases). The CDR3 runs 15 residues. The V gene lost 0 bases and the J gene lost 2 bases, with 10 bases spanning the gap. Germline CDR1 reads SGDLS; CDR2 reads YYNGEE. The chain's CDR3 is CASSVAGTLTDTQYF. CDR3 sequence (DNA): TGTGCCAGCAGCGTAGCAGGGACACTCACAGATACGCAGTATTTT.

The chain uses TRBV9 and TRBJ2-3; maybe TRBD1 (5 bases). V lost 3 bases to trimming and J lost 2 bases, with 22 bases between them. CDR1 is SGDLS, CDR2 YYNGEE, per germline. The CDR3 totals 18 residues. CDR3 bases: TGTGCCAGCAGCGCCCCGGGCCAAGGGGTTAAAAACACAGATACGCAGTATTTT. It encodes CASSAPGQGVKNTDTQYF.

V is TRBV5-1 and J is TRBJ1-4; no definite D call. Looked up from germline, CDR1 is SGHRS and CDR2 is YFSETQ. The length of the CDR3 is 14 residues. V was pared by 0 bases and J by 5 bases, with 8 bases between. The chain's CDR3 is CASSLGRRNEKLFF. The CDR3 DNA reads as TGCGCCAGCAGCTTGGGACGGAGGAATGAAAAACTGTTTTTT.

This chain joins TRBV10-2 and TRBJ1-6; D not resolved. There are 17 residues in the CDR3. The ends were cut back, 0 bases at V and 2 bases at J, with 11 bases in the middle. Germline V gene lookup returns CDR1 WSHSY and CDR2 SAAADI. Here the CDR3 reads CASSESAAVTYNSPLHF. For the CDR3, the DNA is TGCGCCAGCAGTGAGTCGGCGGCGGTCACCTATAATTCACCCCTCCACTTT.

The genes are TRBV7-9 and TRBJ1-4; D gene unclear. The CDR3 has 14 amino acids. The germline V gene encodes CDR1 SEHNR and CDR2 FQNEAQ (reference sequence). V was pared by 4 bases and J by 0 bases, with 6 bases between. CDR3 in amino acids: CASSSVATNEKLFF. CDR3 nucleotide sequence: TGTGCCAGCAGCTCCGTAGCAACTAATGAAAAACTGTTTTTT.

V is TRBV29-1 and J is TRBJ1-1; no reliable D call. The germline CDR1 and CDR2 sequences are SQVTM and ANQGSEA. V was shortened by 6 bases and J by 0 bases, with 11 bases between the two germline ends. The CDR3 length is 13 residues. In nucleotides, the CDR3 is TGCAGCGTGGCGACGACTCTGAACACTGAAGCTTTCTTT. The encoded protein is CSVATTLNTEAFF.

This clone showed up just once. This sequence joins TRBV6-6 and TRBJ1-5, with a possible D match to TRBD1 (6 bases). Trimming removed 6 bases from V and 0 bases from J, with 9 bases in between. The CDR3 sequence is 14 residues long. Germline V gives CDR1 MNHNY, CDR2 SVGAGI (reference sequence). CDR3 in DNA: TGTGCCAGCAGGCGGACAGATAGCAATCAGCCCCAGCATTTT. It is translated as CASRRTDSNQPQHF.

The chain recombines TRBV6-5 with TRBJ2-3; D is unresolved. In germline, CDR1 is MNHEY, CDR2 SVGAGI. The ends were cut back, 6 bases at V and 5 bases at J, with 12 bases in the middle. This CDR3 contains 13 residues. The chain's CDR3 is CASSRLLGDTQYF. CDR3 coding DNA: TGTGCCAGCAGCCGACTCCTAGGAGATACGCAGTATTTT.

The gene calls are TRBV3-1 (or the pseudogene TRBV3-2) and TRBJ2-1, with TRBD2 matching over 10 bases. The CDR3 length is 18 residues. Germline lookup yields CDR1 LGHDT and CDR2 YNNKEL (reference sequence). Trimming at V came to 0 bases and at J to 7 bases, leaving 12 bases not matched to a gene. CDR3 loop: CASSQDLSGGASFNEQFF. The CDR3 DNA sequence: TGTGCCAGCAGCCAAGATCTCAGCGGGGGGGCCAGTTTTAATGAGCAGTTCTTC.

The chain is built from TRBV9 and TRBJ1-1; D not certain. The length of the CDR3 is 14 residues. Germline values: CDR1 SGDLS, CDR2 YYNGEE. V lost 0 bases to trimming and J lost 1 base, with 7 bases between them. The CDR3 DNA follows: TGTGCCAGCAGCGTAGTGGGCCAGAACACTGAAGCTTTCTTT. Translating gives CASSVVGQNTEAFF.

This chain uses TRBV5-1 with TRBJ1-3; no clear D. From germline, CDR1 is SGHRS and CDR2 YFSETQ. V gave up 0 bases and J gave up 1 base, with 14 bases separating them. The CDR3 runs 17 residues. The CDR3 loop is CASSLGPQEESGNTIYF. CDR3 nucleotides: TGCGCCAGCAGCTTGGGTCCTCAAGAGGAGTCTGGAAACACCATATATTTT.

The chain has TRBV11-1 and TRBJ1-1; D is perhaps TRBD1 (5 bases). Germline V lookup: CDR1 SGHAT, CDR2 FQDESV (reference sequence). Trimming took 5 bases from V and 1 from J, leaving 8 bases between them. This CDR3 has 13 residues. CDR3 sequence reads: CASSRQTNTEAFF. The DNA for the CDR3 is TGTGCCAGCAGCCGACAGACGAACACTGAAGCTTTCTTT.

V gene TRBV6-5 combines with J gene TRBJ2-1, with 7 bases identical to TRBD1. J was trimmed by 9 bases and V by 6 bases; bases with no gene match: 11. The V gene's germline CDR1 is MNHEY and CDR2 SVGAGI. The CDR3 runs to 14 residues. The CDR3 protein is CASRPSGTVGEQFF. The CDR3 DNA reads TGTGCCAGCAGACCTTCCGGGACAGTGGGTGAGCAGTTCTTC.

The rearrangement joins TRBV5-1 to TRBJ1-1, with D tentatively TRBD1 (6 bases). The CDR3 has 13 amino acids. V lost 3 bases and J 5 bases, leaving 11 bases between the germline ends. CDR1 is SGHRS, CDR2 YFSETQ, per germline. The CDR3 bases are TGCGCCAGCAGCTCGGCAGGGGAAACTGAAGCTTTCTTT. This encodes CASSSAGETEAFF.

The chain carries TRBV2 and TRBJ2-3; D is perhaps TRBD2 (5 bases). From germline, CDR1 is SNHLY and CDR2 FYNNEI. This CDR3 region has 15 residues. The germline V and J ends were trimmed by 4 bases and 1 base, with 12 bases remaining between them. This chain's CDR3 is CASSVRATGTDTQYF. CDR3 bases: TGTGCCAGCAGTGTGCGGGCCACGGGCACAGATACGCAGTATTTT.

This clone appeared a few times. This chain links TRBV7-9 with TRBJ1-1, with D possibly TRBD1 on 5 matching bases. In germline, CDR1 is SEHNR, CDR2 FQNEAQ (reference sequence). CDR3 size: 12 residues. Trimming pared 2 bases from V and 7 bases from J, leaving 8 bases between. CDR3 sequence: CASSLSGNEAFF. CDR3 nucleotides: TGTGCCAGCAGCTTATCAGGGAATGAAGCTTTCTTT. Together with reference TRBV7-9 and TRBJ1-1, the CDR3 gives the full variable domain: DTGVSQNPRHKITKRGQNVTFRCDPISEHNRLYWYRQTLGQGPEFLTYFQNEAQLEKSRLLSDRFSAERPKGSFSTLEIQRTEQGDSAMYLCASSLSGNEAFFGQGTRLTVV.

This chain links TRBV6-6 with TRBJ1-2; 7 bases match TRBD1. This CDR3 spans 13 amino acids. V dropped 5 bases and J dropped 2; count of bases not matched to a gene: 2. Germline values: CDR1 MNHNY, CDR2 SVGAGI (reference sequence). The CDR3 bases are TGTGCCAGCAGTCCGACAGGGAACTATGGCTACACCTTC. Translating it yields CASSPTGNYGYTF.

The CDR3 DNA is TGTGCCAGCAGCTTAATGGGACAGGGACATGGCTACACCTTC. It encodes CASSLMGQGHGYTF. V usage is TRBV7-8 and J usage is TRBJ1-2, with 9 bases matching TRBD1. V was pared by 2 bases and J by 6 bases, with 4 bases of the junction left unmatched. The CDR3 is made up of 14 amino acids. Germline values: CDR1 SGHVS, CDR2 FQNEAQ.

The genes are TRBV25-1 and TRBJ2-5; D unresolved. Germline values: CDR1 MGHDK, CDR2 SYGVNS. The V and J ends lost 4 bases and 5 bases respectively, with 14 bases between them. The CDR3 sequence is 14 residues long. This CDR3 reads CASSGLLPGETQYF. Here the CDR3 DNA reads TGTGCCAGCAGTGGGCTTTTGCCCGGGGAGACCCAGTACTTC. Looking up the rest from reference TRBV25-1 and TRBJ2-5 gives the full variable domain: EADIYQTPRYLVIGTGKKITLECSQTMGHDKMYWYQQDPGMELHLIHYSYGVNSTEKGDLSSESTVSRIRTEHFPLTLESARPSHTSQYLCASSGLLPGETQYFGPGTRLLVL.

The J gene is TRBJ1-6, the V gene TRBV27; 10 bases line up with TRBD1. Germline CDR1 MNHEY, CDR2 SMNVEV (reference sequence). The CDR3 runs to 15 residues. The ends lost 4 bases at V and 7 bases at J; junction bases unmatched: 4. CDR3 amino acids: CASSWGTGENSPLHF. The CDR3 nucleotides read TGTGCCAGCAGTTGGGGGACAGGGGAAAATTCACCCCTCCACTTT.

This clone appeared once. The chain links TRBV23-1 to TRBJ1-6; 7 bases match TRBD1. TRBV23-1 is labeled an ORF, and its function is uncertain. The length of the CDR3 is 16 residues. The J segment lost 5 bases and the V segment lost 1 base, leaving 5 bases of the junction unmatched. CDR3 sequence reads: CASSQCNRGHNSPLHF. DNA for the CDR3: TGCGCCAGCAGTCAATGTAACAGGGGCCATAATTCACCCCTCCACTTT.

The chain links TRBV9 to TRBJ2-3, with D uncertain. The germline CDR1 and CDR2 sequences are SGDLS and YYNGEE. Trimming shortened V by 2 bases and J by 3 bases, and 7 bases separated the two germline ends. CDR3 length: 13 amino acids. The DNA for the CDR3 is TGTGCCAGCAGCGTTGCGGAGACAGATACGCAGTATTTT. This encodes CASSVAETDTQYF. Together with reference TRBV9 and TRBJ2-3, the CDR3 gives the full variable domain: DSGVTQTPKHLITATGQRVTLRCSPRSGDLSVYWYQQSLDQGLQFLIQYYNGEERAKGNILERFSAQQFPDLHSELNLSSLELGDSALYFCASSVAETDTQYFGPGTRLTVL.

The chain is built from TRBV27 and TRBJ2-7; 12 positions agree with TRBD2. The junction had 9 bases not matched to a gene; V was cut back by 5 bases and J by 7 bases. Per germline, CDR1 MNHEY and CDR2 SMNVEV (reference sequence). The CDR3 sequence is 15 residues long. CDR3 nucleotide sequence: TGTGCCAGCAGTAAAAGGGGACTAGCGGGTCATGAGCAGTACGTC. It encodes CASSKRGLAGHEQYV.